Listed below are T cell receptor beta chains from one sample, sequenced in a study of CD8+CD57+ T cells in acquired aplastic anemia. From the reads, TCRdb called clonotypes with MiXCR, one entry per CDR3 protein. The sample holds about 190,000 distinct CDR3 sequences, about 64% seen once. Specimen: sorted CD4+, CD8+, or CD8+CD57+ T cells (not recorded which) from PBMCs. The receptors were sampled from a human donor with severe aplastic anemia or a healthy control (not recorded which). The CDR3 runs from the conserved cysteine through the conserved F or W. A D gene is named only where the DNA matches it firmly. Clone size appears in some rows only: once, few, many, or a class for an expanded clone.

cdr3_length: 15
clone_size: .
d_call: .
j_call: TRBJ2-7
v_call: TRBV7-9
cdr3_nt: TGTGCCAGCAGCTTGGGGGACAAGGCCTCCTACGAGCAGTACTTC
cdr3_aa: CASSLGDKASYEQYF

cdr3_length: 12
clone_size: .
d_call: .
j_call: TRBJ1-1
v_call: TRBV24-1
cdr3_nt: TGTGCCACCAGTGGGGGGAATACTGAAGCTTTCTTT
cdr3_aa: CATSGGNTEAFF

cdr3_length: 15
clone_size: .
d_call: .
j_call: TRBJ2-2
v_call: TRBV20-1
cdr3_nt: TGCAGTGCTCGAAGAGGACAACCGAACACCGGGGAGCTGTTTTTT
cdr3_aa: CSARRGQPNTGELFF

cdr3_length: 16
clone_size: .
d_call: .
j_call: TRBJ1-3
v_call: TRBV20-1
cdr3_nt: TGCAGTGCTAGAGACCTGGACTGGACCTCTGGAAACACCATATATTTT
cdr3_aa: CSARDLDWTSGNTIYF

cdr3_length: 14
clone_size: .
d_call: .
j_call: TRBJ1-6
v_call: TRBV12-3/TRBV12-4
cdr3_nt: TGTGCCAGCAGACGGGACCACGAGACGGAGTCCCTCCACTTT
cdr3_aa: CASRRDHETESLHF

cdr3_length: 16
clone_size: .
d_call: TRBD2
j_call: TRBJ2-1
v_call: TRBV10-3
cdr3_nt: TGTGCCATCAGCTTTAGCGGGATTGTAGTTTACAATGAGCAGTTCTTC
cdr3_aa: CAISFSGIVVYNEQFF

cdr3_length: 14
clone_size: once
d_call: .
j_call: TRBJ2-5
v_call: TRBV7-2
cdr3_nt: TGTGCCAGCCTCCTAGGTCCAACACAAGAGACCCAGTACTTC
cdr3_aa: CASLLGPTQETQYF

cdr3_length: 14
clone_size: .
d_call: TRBD2
j_call: TRBJ2-1
v_call: TRBV19
cdr3_nt: TGTGCCTCTAAACTCGAGAGCGGGAGGTCTGAGCAGTTCTTC
cdr3_aa: CASKLESGRSEQFF

cdr3_length: 13
clone_size: .
d_call: TRBD2
j_call: TRBJ2-1
v_call: TRBV20-1
cdr3_nt: TGCAGTGGAATGGGACTAACGATAGGTGAGCAGTTCTTC
cdr3_aa: CSGMGLTIGEQFF

cdr3_length: 15
clone_size: few
d_call: TRBD2
j_call: TRBJ2-5
v_call: TRBV30
cdr3_nt: TGTGCCTGGAATCGTGTAGCGGGGGGCCAAGAGACCCAGTACTTC
cdr3_aa: CAWNRVAGGQETQYF

cdr3_length: 17
clone_size: .
d_call: .
j_call: TRBJ1-4
v_call: TRBV19
cdr3_nt: TGTGCCAGTAGTATAGATCTTGTGTCGGGATTCAATGAAAAACTGTTTTTT
cdr3_aa: CASSIDLVSGFNEKLFF

cdr3_length: 15
clone_size: .
d_call: .
j_call: TRBJ1-2
v_call: TRBV6-5
cdr3_nt: TGTGCCAGCAGTTCGGAAGGGTTTGGCAACTATGGCTACACCTTC
cdr3_aa: CASSSEGFGNYGYTF

cdr3_length: 14
clone_size: .
d_call: TRBD1
j_call: TRBJ2-2
v_call: TRBV7-6
cdr3_nt: TGTGCCAGCAGCTCCGGACAGGGCACCGGGGAGCTGTTTTTT
cdr3_aa: CASSSGQGTGELFF

cdr3_length: 13
clone_size: .
d_call: .
j_call: TRBJ2-2
v_call: TRBV19
cdr3_nt: TGTGCCAGTAGTTGGTCGGTCACCGGGGAGCTGTTTTTT
cdr3_aa: CASSWSVTGELFF

cdr3_length: 16
clone_size: .
d_call: .
j_call: TRBJ1-1
v_call: TRBV20-1
cdr3_nt: TGCAGTGCTAGAGACCAGGGGAGGGCCATGAACACTGAAGCTTTCTTT
cdr3_aa: CSARDQGRAMNTEAFF

cdr3_length: 14
clone_size: few
d_call: .
j_call: TRBJ2-7
v_call: TRBV7-9
cdr3_nt: TGTGCCAGCAGCTTAGTCGGGGTGAGGGACGAGCAGTACTTC
cdr3_aa: CASSLVGVRDEQYF

cdr3_length: 16
clone_size: .
d_call: .
j_call: TRBJ1-1
v_call: TRBV5-1
cdr3_nt: TGCGCCAGCAGCCCGAAGCAGGGCTCCCTTGTCACTGAAGCTTTCTTT
cdr3_aa: CASSPKQGSLVTEAFF

cdr3_length: 13
clone_size: many
d_call: .
j_call: TRBJ1-4
v_call: TRBV27
cdr3_nt: TGTGCCAGCAGTTTATTAACGGGTGAAAAACTGTTTTTT
cdr3_aa: CASSLLTGEKLFF

cdr3_length: 14
clone_size: .
d_call: .
j_call: TRBJ2-1
v_call: TRBV4-1
cdr3_nt: TGCGCCAGCAGCCAAGGAGACTCTTACAATGAGCAGTTCTTC
cdr3_aa: CASSQGDSYNEQFF

cdr3_length: 13
clone_size: few
d_call: .
j_call: TRBJ2-7
v_call: TRBV20-1
cdr3_nt: TGCAGTGCTAGAGGACAGGACTCCTACGAGCAGTACTTC
cdr3_aa: CSARGQDSYEQYF

cdr3_length: 14
clone_size: .
d_call: .
j_call: TRBJ2-1
v_call: TRBV2
cdr3_nt: TGTGCCAGCACCTTAAACGGCCCTGGTGGTGAGCAGTTCTTC
cdr3_aa: CASTLNGPGGEQFF

cdr3_length: 15
clone_size: .
d_call: TRBD2
j_call: TRBJ2-7
v_call: TRBV7-9
cdr3_nt: TGTGCCAGCAGCTCAAGCGGGGGGTTCTCCTACGAGCAGTACTTC
cdr3_aa: CASSSSGGFSYEQYF

cdr3_length: 16
clone_size: .
d_call: .
j_call: TRBJ1-5
v_call: TRBV6-1
cdr3_nt: TGTGCCAGCAACATACGACAGGCCTTTAGCAATCAGCCCCAGCATTTT
cdr3_aa: CASNIRQAFSNQPQHF

cdr3_length: 16
clone_size: .
d_call: TRBD1
j_call: TRBJ1-1
v_call: TRBV10-3
cdr3_nt: TGTGCCATCAGTGCCGGGACAGGGAACAAGAACACTGAAGCTTTCTTT
cdr3_aa: CAISAGTGNKNTEAFF

cdr3_length: 12
clone_size: .
d_call: .
j_call: TRBJ1-5
v_call: TRBV20-1
cdr3_nt: TGCAGTGCTTCTCCCCCGGGACAGCCCCAGCATTTT
cdr3_aa: CSASPPGQPQHF

cdr3_length: 15
clone_size: .
d_call: .
j_call: TRBJ1-1
v_call: TRBV20-1
cdr3_nt: TGCAGTGCTAGAGATCGTTACAGAAGTGTCACTGAAGCTTTCTTT
cdr3_aa: CSARDRYRSVTEAFF

cdr3_length: 15
clone_size: .
d_call: TRBD1
j_call: TRBJ1-2
v_call: TRBV24-1
cdr3_nt: TGTGCCACCAGCGACTCTTGGCAGGGGGCAGGTGGCTACACCTTC
cdr3_aa: CATSDSWQGAGGYTF

cdr3_length: 15
clone_size: few
d_call: .
j_call: TRBJ2-3
v_call: TRBV7-7
cdr3_nt: TGTGCCAGCAGCCGGACTCAGGTCCACACAGATACGCAGTATTTT
cdr3_aa: CASSRTQVHTDTQYF

cdr3_length: 14
clone_size: few
d_call: .
j_call: TRBJ2-2
v_call: TRBV28
cdr3_nt: TGTGCCAGCAGTTTGCCAGTTGTCACCGGGGAGCTGTTTTTT
cdr3_aa: CASSLPVVTGELFF

cdr3_length: 14
clone_size: many
d_call: .
j_call: TRBJ1-2
v_call: TRBV29-1
cdr3_nt: TGCAGCGTTTCCCCCAATATTTATAACTATGGCTACACCTTC
cdr3_aa: CSVSPNIYNYGYTF

cdr3_length: 15
clone_size: .
d_call: .
j_call: TRBJ1-6
v_call: TRBV10-3
cdr3_nt: TGTGCCATCAGTGAAAACCAGGGGCGGGATTCACCCCTCCACTTT
cdr3_aa: CAISENQGRDSPLHF

cdr3_length: 13
clone_size: many
d_call: .
j_call: TRBJ1-2
v_call: TRBV20-1
cdr3_nt: TGCAGTGCGCCCAGGGTCCTGCCCTATGGCTACACCTTC
cdr3_aa: CSAPRVLPYGYTF